This TCR beta chain was recovered during a study of T cell responses to AZD1222 COVID-19 vaccine. The protocol was immunoSEQ multiplex PCR, while the TCRdb copy is restricted to in-frame clones and leaves out a portion. The sample contains tens of thousands of clones, roughly 90% of which appear only once. Study-wide results and caveats: Spike as a whole was targeted by vaccine-associated CD4 TCRs, dominant at 160-218 and 743-854.

This CDR3 has 15 amino acids. CDR1 and CDR2 (germline): SGHVS, FQNEAQ. Trimming pared 5 bases from V and 0 bases from J, leaving 13 bases between. To note about this clone: Its antigen is as yet unknown.

The source of this sequence is an adult in good health. The sequencing used peripheral blood, collected on day 0 of AZD1222 vaccination. The chain couples TRBV7-8 to TRBJ1-1; D perhaps matches TRBD1 (6 bases). CDR3 DNA sequence: TGTGCCAGCAGCGAGACAGGCCTCTTGAACACTGAAGCTTTCTTT. Translated, it gives CASSETGLLNTEAFF. The complete variable domain, with remaining parts taken from reference TRBV7-8 and TRBJ1-1, reads GAGVSQSPRYKVAKRGQDVALRCDPISGHVSLFWYQQALGQGPEFLTYFQNEAQLDKSGLPSDRFFAERPEGSVSTLKIQRTQQEDSAVYLCASSETGLLNTEAFFGQGTRLTVV.